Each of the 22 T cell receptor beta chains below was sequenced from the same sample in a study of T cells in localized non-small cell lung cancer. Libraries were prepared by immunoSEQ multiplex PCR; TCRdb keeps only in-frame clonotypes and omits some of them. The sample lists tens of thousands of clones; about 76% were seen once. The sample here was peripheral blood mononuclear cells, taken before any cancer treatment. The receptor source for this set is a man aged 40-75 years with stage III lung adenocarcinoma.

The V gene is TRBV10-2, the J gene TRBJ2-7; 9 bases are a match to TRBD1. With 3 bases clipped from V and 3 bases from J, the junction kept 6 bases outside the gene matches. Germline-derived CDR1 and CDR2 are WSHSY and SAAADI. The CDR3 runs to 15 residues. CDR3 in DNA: TGCGCCAGCAGTGAATTGGACAGGGGCCTCTACGAGCAGTACTTC. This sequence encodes CASSELDRGLYEQYF.

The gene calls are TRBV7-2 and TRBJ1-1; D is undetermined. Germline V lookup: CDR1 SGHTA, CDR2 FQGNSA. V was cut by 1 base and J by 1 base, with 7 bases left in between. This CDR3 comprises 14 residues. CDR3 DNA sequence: TGTGCCAGCAGCTTAGAGGGTGGGAACACTGAAGCTTTCTTT. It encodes CASSLEGGNTEAFF. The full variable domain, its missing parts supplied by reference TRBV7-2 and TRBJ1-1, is GAGVSQSPSNKVTEKGKDVELRCDPISGHTALYWYRQSLGQGLEFLIYFQGNSAPDKSGLPSDRFSAERTGGSVSTLTIQRTQQEDSAVYLCASSLEGGNTEAFFGQGTRLTVV.

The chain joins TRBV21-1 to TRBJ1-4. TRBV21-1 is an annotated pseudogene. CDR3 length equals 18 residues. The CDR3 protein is CASSKAGKASATNEKLFF. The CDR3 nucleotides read TGTGCCAGCAGCAAAGCGGGGAAGGCGTCTGCAACTAATGAAAAACTGTTTTTT.

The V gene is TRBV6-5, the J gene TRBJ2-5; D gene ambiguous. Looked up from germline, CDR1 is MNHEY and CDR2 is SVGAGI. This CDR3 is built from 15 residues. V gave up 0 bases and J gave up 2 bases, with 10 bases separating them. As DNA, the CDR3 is TGTGCCAGCAGTTACTCTCGCCTATATCAAGAGACCCAGTACTTC. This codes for CASSYSRLYQETQYF.

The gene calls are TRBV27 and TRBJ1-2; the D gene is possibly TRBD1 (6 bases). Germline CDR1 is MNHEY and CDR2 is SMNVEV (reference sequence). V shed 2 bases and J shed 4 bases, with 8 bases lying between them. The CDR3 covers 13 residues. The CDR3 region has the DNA TGTGCCAGCAGTTTAAGGGGGGTCTATGGCTACACCTTC. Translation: CASSLRGVYGYTF.

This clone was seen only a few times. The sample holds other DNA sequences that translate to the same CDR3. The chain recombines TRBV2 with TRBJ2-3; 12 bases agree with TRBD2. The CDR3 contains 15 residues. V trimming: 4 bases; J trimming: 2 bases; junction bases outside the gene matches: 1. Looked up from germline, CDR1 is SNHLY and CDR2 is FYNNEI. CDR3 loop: CASSGLAGVTDTQYF. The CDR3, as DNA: TGTGCCAGCAGTGGACTAGCGGGGGTCACAGATACGCAGTATTTT.

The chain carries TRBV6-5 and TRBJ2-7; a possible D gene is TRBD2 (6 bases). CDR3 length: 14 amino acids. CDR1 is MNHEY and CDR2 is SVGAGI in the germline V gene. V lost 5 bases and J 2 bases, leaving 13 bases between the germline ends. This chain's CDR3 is CASSARGFAYEQYF. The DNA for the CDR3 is TGTGCCAGCAGTGCCCGGGGGTTTGCCTACGAGCAGTACTTC.

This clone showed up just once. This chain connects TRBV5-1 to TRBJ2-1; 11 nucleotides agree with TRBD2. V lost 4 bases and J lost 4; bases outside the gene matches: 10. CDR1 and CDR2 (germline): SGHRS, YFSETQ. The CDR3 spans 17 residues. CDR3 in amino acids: CASSAGGSGGAYNEQFF. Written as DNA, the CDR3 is TGCGCCAGCAGCGCCGGAGGTAGCGGGGGGGCGTACAATGAGCAGTTCTTC.

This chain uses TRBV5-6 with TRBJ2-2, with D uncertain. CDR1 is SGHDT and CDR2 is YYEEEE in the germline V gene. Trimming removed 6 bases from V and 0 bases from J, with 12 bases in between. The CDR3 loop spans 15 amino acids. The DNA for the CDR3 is TGTGCCAGCACCGGCCGTTCCGCGAACACCGGGGAGCTGTTTTTT. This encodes CASTGRSANTGELFF.

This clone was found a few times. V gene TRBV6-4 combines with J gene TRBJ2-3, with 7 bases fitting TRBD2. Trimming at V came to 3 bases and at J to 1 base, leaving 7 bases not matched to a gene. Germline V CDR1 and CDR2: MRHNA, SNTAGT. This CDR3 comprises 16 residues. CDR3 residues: CASSDGASGGTDTQYF. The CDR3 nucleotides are TGTGCCAGCAGTGATGGGGCGAGCGGGGGCACAGATACGCAGTATTTT.

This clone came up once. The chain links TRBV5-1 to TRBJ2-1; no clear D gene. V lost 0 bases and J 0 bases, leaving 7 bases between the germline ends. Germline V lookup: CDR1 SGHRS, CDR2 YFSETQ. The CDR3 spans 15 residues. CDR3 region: CASSLVGSSYNEQFF. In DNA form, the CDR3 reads TGCGCCAGCAGCTTGGTCGGAAGCTCCTACAATGAGCAGTTCTTC. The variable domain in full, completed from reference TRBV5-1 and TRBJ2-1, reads KAGVTQTPRYLIKTRGQQVTLSCSPISGHRSVSWYQQTPGQGLQFLFEYFSETQRNKGNFPGRFSGRQFSNSRSEMNVSTLELGDSALYLCASSLVGSSYNEQFFGPGTRLTVL.

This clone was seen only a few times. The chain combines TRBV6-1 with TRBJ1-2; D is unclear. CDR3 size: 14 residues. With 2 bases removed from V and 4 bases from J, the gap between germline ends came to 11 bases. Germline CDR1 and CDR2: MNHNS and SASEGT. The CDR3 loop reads CASSEWAEIYGYTF. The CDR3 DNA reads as TGTGCCAGCAGTGAATGGGCAGAAATCTATGGCTACACCTTC.

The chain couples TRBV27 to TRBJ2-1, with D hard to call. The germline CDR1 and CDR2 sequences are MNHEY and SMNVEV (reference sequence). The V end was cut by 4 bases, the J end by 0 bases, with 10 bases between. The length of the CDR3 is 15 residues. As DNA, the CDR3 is TGTGCCAGCAGTTCCCTGCAACTCTCCTACAATGAGCAGTTCTTC. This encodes CASSSLQLSYNEQFF.

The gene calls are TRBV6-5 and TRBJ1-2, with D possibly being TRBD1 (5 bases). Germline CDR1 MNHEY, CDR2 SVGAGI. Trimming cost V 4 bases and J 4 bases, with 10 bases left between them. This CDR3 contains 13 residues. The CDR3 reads CASSSAGRYGYTF. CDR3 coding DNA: TGTGCCAGCAGTTCGGCAGGGCGCTATGGCTACACCTTC.

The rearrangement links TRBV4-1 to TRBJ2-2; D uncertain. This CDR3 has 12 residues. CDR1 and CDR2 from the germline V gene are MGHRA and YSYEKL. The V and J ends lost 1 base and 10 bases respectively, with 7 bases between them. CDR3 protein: CASSQVREELFF. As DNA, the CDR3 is TGCGCCAGCAGCCAAGTACGTGAGGAGCTGTTTTTT.

In DNA form, the CDR3 reads TGCGCCAGCAGCCAGACAGGGGCCCTCACCTACGAGCAGTACTTC. This gives the protein CASSQTGALTYEQYF. The rearrangement links TRBV5-1 to TRBJ2-7, with 8 nucleotides matching TRBD1. After removal of 4 bases from V and 2 bases from J, the junction contained 8 bases not matched to a gene. Per germline, CDR1 SGHRS and CDR2 YFSETQ. The CDR3 sequence is 15 residues long.

The CDR3 coding sequence is TGTGCCAGCTCACCGACGTACCCAGATTACAATGAGCAGTTCTTC. Protein sequence: CASSPTYPDYNEQFF. This sequence joins TRBV18 and TRBJ2-1; D is ambiguous. The V gene lost 3 bases and the J gene lost 4 bases, with 13 bases spanning the gap. This CDR3 contains 15 residues. The germline V gene encodes CDR1 KGHSH and CDR2 LQKENI. Full variable domain (remainder filled in from reference TRBV18 and TRBJ2-1): NAGVMQNPRHLVRRRGQEARLRCSPMKGHSHVYWYRQLPEEGLKFMVYLQKENIIDESGMPKERFSAEFPKEGPSILRIQQVVRGDSAAYFCASSPTYPDYNEQFFGPGTRLTVL.

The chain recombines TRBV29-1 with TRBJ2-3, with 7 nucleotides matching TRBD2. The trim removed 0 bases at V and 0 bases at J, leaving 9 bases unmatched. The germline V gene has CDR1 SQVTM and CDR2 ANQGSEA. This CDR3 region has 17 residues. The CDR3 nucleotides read TGCAGCGTTGAAGATCCCCCCGGCGGGGGTAGCACAGATACGCAGTATTTT. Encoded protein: CSVEDPPGGGSTDTQYF.

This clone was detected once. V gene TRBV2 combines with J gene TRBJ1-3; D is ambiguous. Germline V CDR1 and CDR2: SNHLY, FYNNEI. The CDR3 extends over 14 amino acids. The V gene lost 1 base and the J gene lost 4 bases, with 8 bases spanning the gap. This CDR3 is CASSEVEHGNTIYF. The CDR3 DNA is TGTGCCAGCAGTGAAGTGGAGCACGGAAACACCATATATTTT.

In nucleotides, the CDR3 is TGTGCCTGGAGGACCGGGACAGGCGGTAATCAGCCCCAGCATTTT. Translating it yields CAWRTGTGGNQPQHF. The rearrangement links TRBV30 to TRBJ1-5; 8 positions agree with TRBD1. CDR3 length: 15 amino acids. The germline V gene has CDR1 GTSNPN and CDR2 SVGIG (reference sequence). Germline trimming cut 3 bases from V and 4 bases from J; bases unmatched to any gene: 8.

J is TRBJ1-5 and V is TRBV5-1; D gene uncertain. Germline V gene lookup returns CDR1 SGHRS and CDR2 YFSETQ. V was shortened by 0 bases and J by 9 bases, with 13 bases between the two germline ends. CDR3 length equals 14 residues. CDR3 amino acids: CASSLDGAAGPQHF. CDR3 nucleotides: TGCGCCAGCAGCTTGGACGGCGCGGCCGGGCCCCAGCATTTT.

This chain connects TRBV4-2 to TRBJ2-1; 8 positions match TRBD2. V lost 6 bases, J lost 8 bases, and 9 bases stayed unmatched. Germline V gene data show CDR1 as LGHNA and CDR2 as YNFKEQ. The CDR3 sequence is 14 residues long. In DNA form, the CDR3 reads TGTGCCAGCAGTTCCGAGCGGGGGCACGATGAGCAGTTCTTC. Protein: CASSSERGHDEQFF.